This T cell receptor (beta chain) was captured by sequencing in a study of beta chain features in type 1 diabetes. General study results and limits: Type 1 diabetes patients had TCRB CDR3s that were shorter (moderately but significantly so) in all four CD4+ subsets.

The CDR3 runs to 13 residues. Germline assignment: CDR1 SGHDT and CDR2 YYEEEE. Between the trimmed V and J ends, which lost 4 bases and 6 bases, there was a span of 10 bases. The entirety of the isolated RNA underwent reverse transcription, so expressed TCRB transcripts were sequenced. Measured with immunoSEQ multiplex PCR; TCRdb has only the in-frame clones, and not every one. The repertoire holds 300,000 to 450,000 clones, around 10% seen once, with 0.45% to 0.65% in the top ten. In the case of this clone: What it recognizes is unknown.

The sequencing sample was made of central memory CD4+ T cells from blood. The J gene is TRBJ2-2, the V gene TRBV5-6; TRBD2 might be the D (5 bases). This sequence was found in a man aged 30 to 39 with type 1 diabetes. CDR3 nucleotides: TGTGCCAGCAGCCCTACTAGTTCCGGGGAGCTGTTTTTT. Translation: CASSPTSSGELFF.